A single sample is the source of the 23 T cell receptor beta chains below, sequenced in a study of OX40 agonist ivuxolimab in advanced cancers. Method: immunoSEQ multiplex PCR; TCRdb's copy keeps in-frame clones and lacks some. The sample lists about 94,000 clones; over 75% were seen once. The sequences come from CD4+ or CD8+ T cells sorted from blood, collected in a trial of the OX40 agonist ivuxolimab. These receptors were taken from an adult with an advanced solid tumor such as melanoma, head and neck, liver or kidney cancer.

The chain couples TRBV7-2 to TRBJ2-1, with TRBD2 matching 10 bases. The CDR3 sequence is 16 residues long. Germline V lookup: CDR1 SGHTA, CDR2 FQGNSA. V was clipped by 2 bases and J by 8 bases; unmatched bases: 9. CDR3: CASSLRLAGAGDEQFF. CDR3 bases: TGTGCCAGCAGCTTACGTCTAGCGGGGGCTGGGGATGAGCAGTTCTTC.

V and J are TRBV5-1 and TRBJ1-4; D uncertain. The CDR3 covers 13 residues. V lost 0 bases and J 5 bases, leaving 5 bases between the germline ends. Germline assignment: CDR1 SGHRS and CDR2 YFSETQ. The CDR3 reads CASSLGGNEKLFF. DNA for the CDR3: TGCGCCAGCAGCTTGGGGGGAAATGAAAAACTGTTTTTT.

This clone was detected once. The chain has TRBV6-6 and TRBJ2-5, with 9 bases matching TRBD1. Germline V gives CDR1 MNHNY, CDR2 SVGAGI (reference sequence). The CDR3 loop spans 14 amino acids. V shed 0 bases, J shed 9 bases, and the junction held 5 bases outside the gene matches. CDR3 sequence (DNA): TGTGCCAGCAGTTACTCGCGACAGGGGGATCCCCAGTACTTC. Its protein is CASSYSRQGDPQYF.

This chain connects TRBV9 to TRBJ2-5; 9 bases line up with TRBD1. Germline assignment: CDR1 SGDLS and CDR2 YYNGEE. The trim removed 0 bases at V and 5 bases at J, leaving 5 bases unmatched. This CDR3 is built from 15 residues. The CDR3 nucleotides are TGTGCCAGCAGCGTAGGCGGACAGGGGTCTGAGACCCAGTACTTC. It encodes CASSVGGQGSETQYF.

The gene calls are TRBV7-3 and TRBJ1-2; D not resolved. There are 14 residues in the CDR3. V lost 1 base, J lost 5 bases, and 11 bases lay in between. Germline CDR1 reads SGHTA; CDR2 reads FQGTGA. The CDR3 spells CASSLKAGKYGYTF. In DNA form, the CDR3 reads TGTGCCAGCAGCTTAAAGGCGGGGAAATATGGCTACACCTTC.

The gene calls are TRBV6-1 and TRBJ2-3, with a weak D call TRBD1 (6 bases). The CDR3 length is 13 residues. The V gene's germline CDR1 is MNHNS and CDR2 SASEGT. Deletions cut 6 bases from V and 2 bases from J, with 9 bases between. CDR3 amino acids: CASSTGITDTQYF. The CDR3 DNA sequence: TGTGCCAGCAGCACAGGGATCACAGATACGCAGTATTTT.

This chain joins TRBV6-6 and TRBJ2-2; 7 nucleotides match TRBD1. The germline V gene encodes CDR1 MNHNY and CDR2 SVGAGI (reference sequence). V lost 0 bases, J lost 3 bases, and 1 base stayed unmatched. The CDR3 extends over 15 amino acids. The chain's CDR3 is CASSYSDRHTGELFF. DNA for the CDR3: TGTGCCAGCAGTTACTCGGACAGGCACACCGGGGAGCTGTTTTTT.

The chain uses TRBV5-1 and TRBJ2-1, with D tentatively TRBD2 (6 bases). V was trimmed by 5 bases and J by 0 bases, leaving 21 bases between them. Germline V gene sequence: CDR1 SGHRS, CDR2 YFSETQ. The CDR3 totals 18 residues. This CDR3 is CASRPAEGLGISYNEQFF. The CDR3 DNA follows: TGCGCCAGCAGGCCCGCGGAGGGGTTGGGTATCTCCTACAATGAGCAGTTCTTC.

This clone occurred once. This chain joins TRBV4-2 and TRBJ1-1, with D unresolved. The CDR3 is made up of 14 amino acids. V was trimmed by 2 bases and J by 1 base, leaving 8 bases between them. Looked up from germline, CDR1 is LGHNA and CDR2 is YNFKEQ. The CDR3 nucleotides are TGTGCCAGCAGCCAACCCTTGGGGAACACTGAAGCTTTCTTT. Protein: CASSQPLGNTEAFF.

Notes on this clone: The junction departs from the called germline gene at one end, perhaps through a read error. Distinct nucleotide sequences in the sample also encode this CDR3. The V gene is TRBV11-2, the J gene TRBJ2-7; either TRBD1 or TRBD2 may fit D (7 bases each). The CDR3 extends over 16 amino acids. CDR1 and CDR2 from the germline V gene are SGHAT and FQNNGV. The CDR3 reads CASSLEAGGVPYEQYF. Written as DNA, the CDR3 is TGCGCCAGCAGCTTGGAGGCAGGGGGGGTCCCCTACGAGCAGTACTTC.

The J gene is TRBJ2-7, the V gene TRBV9; 12 nucleotides align to TRBD2. Germline CDR1 reads SGDLS; CDR2 reads YYNGEE. The CDR3 is 16 residues long. V lost 4 bases and J lost 4; bases outside the gene matches: 9. The CDR3 region is CASSPRLAGAPYEQYF. In DNA, the CDR3 is TGTGCCAGCAGCCCACGACTAGCGGGGGCTCCATACGAGCAGTACTTC.

CDR3 nucleotides: TGTGCCAGCAGCTTGGGGACAGGTGATAGCACAGATACGCAGTATTTT. This codes for CASSLGTGDSTDTQYF. The V call is TRBV7-6, the J call TRBJ2-3; 8 bases agree with TRBD1. Germline assignment: CDR1 SGHVS and CDR2 FNYEAQ. V dropped 3 bases and J dropped 0; count of bases not matched to a gene: 5. The CDR3 spans 16 residues.

The rearrangement links TRBV19 to TRBJ1-1; D is possibly TRBD1 (6 bases). The CDR3 contains 16 residues. Per the germline V gene, CDR1 is LNHDA and CDR2 is SQIVND (reference sequence). Trimming stripped 5 bases from V and 3 bases from J, with 19 bases between. CDR3 nucleotides: TGTGCCAGTAGTCCCGGGGTCGGGCCAGGGGACACTGAAGCTTTCTTT. This sequence encodes CASSPGVGPGDTEAFF.

V gene TRBV15 combines with J gene TRBJ1-1; no firm D call. The CDR3 runs to 15 residues. Trimming shortened V by 5 bases and J by 3 bases, and 16 bases separated the two germline ends. Germline values: CDR1 LNHNV, CDR2 YYDKDF (reference sequence). CDR3 DNA sequence: TGTGCCACCAGCGGGTTTCGGGGTTTTGACACTGAAGCTTTCTTT. Its translation is CATSGFRGFDTEAFF.

V usage is TRBV4-3 and J usage is TRBJ1-5; perhaps TRBD1 as D (5 bases). CDR1 is LGHNA and CDR2 is YSLEER in the germline V gene. The CDR3 is 14 residues long. V was clipped by 4 bases and J by 7 bases, with 14 bases between them. The CDR3 bases are TGCGCCAGCAGCCCCTCCGTAGGGGCCCAGCCCCAGCATTTT. Its protein is CASSPSVGAQPQHF.

Only a few counts were recorded for this clone. The rearrangement joins TRBV7-9 to TRBJ2-1, with D perhaps given as TRBD1 or TRBD2 (6 bases each). Germline lookup yields CDR1 SEHNR and CDR2 FQNEAQ (reference sequence). V lost 4 bases and J 0 bases, leaving 10 bases between the germline ends. This CDR3 has 15 amino acids. CDR3 sequence: CASSSGASSYNEQFF. CDR3 DNA sequence: TGTGCCAGCAGCTCGGGGGCTAGCTCCTACAATGAGCAGTTCTTC.

The chain is built from TRBV5-1 and TRBJ2-7; the match to TRBD1 covers 7 bases. V trimming: 2 bases; J trimming: 2 bases; junction bases outside the gene matches: 4. CDR1 and CDR2 (germline): SGHRS, YFSETQ. This CDR3 comprises 14 residues. The CDR3 loop reads CASSLTGTAYEQYF. Written as DNA, the CDR3 is TGCGCCAGCAGCTTAACCGGGACAGCCTACGAGCAGTACTTC.

This clone was observed a handful of times. V gene TRBV15 combines with J gene TRBJ1-2; 7 bases fit TRBD1. This CDR3 spans 16 amino acids. Germline V CDR1 and CDR2: LNHNV, YYDKDF (reference sequence). Trimming removed 1 base from V and 1 base from J; junction bases left unmatched: 6. Here the CDR3 reads CATSRAPGGNNYGYTF. CDR3 DNA sequence: TGTGCCACCAGCAGAGCCCCAGGGGGGAATAACTATGGCTACACCTTC.

This chain connects TRBV9 to TRBJ1-1; a weak D match, TRBD1 (5 bases). The CDR3 consists of 14 residues. Trimming removed 0 bases at V and 1 base at J, with 7 bases between. In germline, CDR1 is SGDLS, CDR2 YYNGEE. The CDR3 region is CASSVAQGNTEAFF. The DNA of the CDR3 is TGTGCCAGCAGCGTAGCCCAGGGGAACACTGAAGCTTTCTTT. The complete variable domain, with remaining parts taken from reference TRBV9 and TRBJ1-1, reads DSGVTQTPKHLITATGQRVTLRCSPRSGDLSVYWYQQSLDQGLQFLIQYYNGEERAKGNILERFSAQQFPDLHSELNLSSLELGDSALYFCASSVAQGNTEAFFGQGTRLTVV.

This clone has only a few counts. V gene TRBV6-1 combines with J gene TRBJ1-1; D is perhaps TRBD1 (5 bases). The CDR3 sequence is 17 residues long. Germline CDR1 and CDR2: MNHNS and SASEGT. V dropped 3 bases and J dropped 2 bases, with 19 bases sitting between them. CDR3 DNA: TGTGCCAGCAGTGAGTCGGGGGTGAGGAGAGTTAACACTGAAGCTTTCTTT. Translation gives CASSESGVRRVNTEAFF.

The rearrangement links TRBV9 to TRBJ2-3; D might be TRBD2 (6 bases). V was clipped by 1 base and J by 4 bases, with 10 bases between them. Per germline, CDR1 SGDLS and CDR2 YYNGEE. The CDR3 has 14 residues. The CDR3 DNA follows: TGTGCCAGCAGCGTAATGGAGGGCCCAGATACGCAGTATTTT. It translates to CASSVMEGPDTQYF.

The chain employs TRBV12-5 and TRBJ2-5; TRBD2 aligns across 8 bases. The CDR3 sequence is 15 residues long. Trimming cost V 6 bases and J 2 bases; bases outside gene matches: 8. CDR1 is LGHNT, CDR2 FRNRAP, per germline. The CDR3 loop reads CASGPGSGGQETQYF. CDR3 bases: TGTGCTAGTGGACCTGGGAGCGGGGGACAAGAGACCCAGTACTTC. The full variable domain, in which reference TRBV12-5 and TRBJ2-5 provide the parts outside the CDR3, is DARVTQTPRHKVTEMGQEVTMRCQPILGHNTVFWYRQTMMQGLELLAYFRNRAPLDDSGMPKDRFSAEMPDATLATLKIQPSEPRDSAVYFCASGPGSGGQETQYFGPGTRLLVL.

The chain recombines TRBV30 with TRBJ1-2; D unclear. CDR1 is GTSNPN and CDR2 is SVGIG in the germline V gene (reference sequence). The CDR3 runs 11 residues. V lost 0 bases and J 1 base, leaving 0 bases between the germline ends. As DNA, the CDR3 is TGTGCCTGGAGTGTTAACTATGGCTACACCTTC. It encodes CAWSVNYGYTF.